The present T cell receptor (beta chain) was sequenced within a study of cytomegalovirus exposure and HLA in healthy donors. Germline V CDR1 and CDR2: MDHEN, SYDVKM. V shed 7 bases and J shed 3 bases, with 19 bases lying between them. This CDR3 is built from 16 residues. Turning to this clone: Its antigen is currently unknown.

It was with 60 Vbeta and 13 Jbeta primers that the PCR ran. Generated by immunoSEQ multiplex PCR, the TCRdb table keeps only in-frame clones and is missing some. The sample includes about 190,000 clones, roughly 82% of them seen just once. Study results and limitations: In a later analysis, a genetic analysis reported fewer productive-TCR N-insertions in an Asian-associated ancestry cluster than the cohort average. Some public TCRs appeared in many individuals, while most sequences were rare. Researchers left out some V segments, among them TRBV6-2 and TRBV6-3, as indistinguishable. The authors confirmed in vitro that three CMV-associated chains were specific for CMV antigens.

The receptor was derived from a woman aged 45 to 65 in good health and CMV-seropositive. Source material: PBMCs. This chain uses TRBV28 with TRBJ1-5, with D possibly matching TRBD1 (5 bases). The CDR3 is CASTMDTKTYNQPQHF. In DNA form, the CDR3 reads TGTGCCAGCACTATGGACACAAAGACCTACAATCAGCCCCAGCATTTT.